Listed below are T cell receptor beta chains from one sample, sequenced in a study of identifying expanded T cells in peripheral blood. TCRdb's copy holds only in-frame clones and misses some; the assay was immunoSEQ multiplex PCR. The sample has some 93,000 clones; almost 90% are singletons. The sample consisted of blood. These receptors all come from a person between 18 and 69 years old in good health. Both conserved end residues are part of each CDR3. D genes are given only for firm matches. Size is omitted from some rows. Given values are once, few, many or a class for expanded clones.

v_call	clone_size	d_call	j_call	cdr3_nt	cdr3_aa
TRBV15	.	.	TRBJ1-5	TGTGCCACCAGTCCCCTCATCGGAAATCAGCCCCAGCATTTT	CATSPLIGNQPQHF
TRBV10-3	.	TRBD2	TRBJ2-3	TGTGCCATTAACCTTCCCGGGACTAGCGGGAGGGGGAGCACAGATACGCAGTATTTT	CAINLPGTSGRGSTDTQYF
TRBV29-1	.	.	TRBJ2-5	TGCAGCGTTGAAGGCCAAGAGACCCAGTACTTC	CSVEGQETQYF
TRBV7-2	.	.	TRBJ2-7	TGTGCCAGCAGCGTCGGAGAAGTCACCTACGAGCAGTACTTC	CASSVGEVTYEQYF
TRBV19	.	.	TRBJ2-2	TGTGCCAGTAAGCCCTTTGGACAGCCAGTAGGGAAGTTTGCCGGGGAGCTGTTTTTT	CASKPFGQPVGKFAGELFF
TRBV12-5	.	.	TRBJ1-1	TGTGCTAGTGGTTTGGTAGTGGGGACCATGAACACTGAAGCTTTCTTT	CASGLVVGTMNTEAFF
TRBV29-1	few	TRBD1	TRBJ1-1	TGCAGGGGGGGTACAGGGGACACTGAAGCTTTCTTT	CRGGTGDTEAFF
TRBV6-5	many	.	TRBJ2-7	TGTGCCAGCAGTCGGGACTCCACCTACGAGCAGTACTTC	CASSRDSTYEQYF
TRBV28	few	.	TRBJ2-1	TGTGCCAGCAACGATCGGGACACGGTATACAATGAGCAGTTCTTC	CASNDRDTVYNEQFF
TRBV2	.	TRBD2	TRBJ2-7	TGTGCCAGCAAGTCGGAGGGAGGGTATTTCGAGCAGTACTTC	CASKSEGGYFEQYF
TRBV10-3	.	.	TRBJ2-6	TGTGCCATCAGCCTGACAGCCGGATTCTCTGGGGCCAACGTCCTGACTTTC	CAISLTAGFSGANVLTF
TRBV7-8	.	TRBD1	TRBJ1-2	TGTGCCAGCAGCTTGCCGGGACAGGGGACCTATGGCTACACCTTC	CASSLPGQGTYGYTF
TRBV19	.	.	TRBJ1-2	TGTGCCAGTAGTATCGCGTTGGCCACCAAACTCTTCTATGGCTACACCTTC	CASSIALATKLFYGYTF
TRBV19	.	TRBD2	TRBJ2-1	TGTGCCAGTAGGAAAGCGGGAGGATCTGAGCAGTTCTTC	CASRKAGGSEQFF
TRBV6-1	.	.	TRBJ2-2	TGTGCCAGCAGTGAAGACGGGGGCGCATCCGGGGAGCTGTTTTTT	CASSEDGGASGELFF
TRBV5-6	.	TRBD2	TRBJ2-1	TGTGCCAGCAGCTTCTTGGGCGGGAGTTCCTACAATGAGCAGTTCTTC	CASSFLGGSSYNEQFF
TRBV9	.	TRBD2	TRBJ2-1	TGTGCCAGCAGCAATAGCGGGGGGGCCGATGAGCAGTTCTTC	CASSNSGGADEQFF
TRBV27	.	.	TRBJ1-1	TGTGCCAGCAATTTCGGCCCTGACACTGAAGCTTTCTTT	CASNFGPDTEAFF
TRBV2	.	TRBD2	TRBJ2-5	TGTGCCAGCAGTCCTGGGACTAGCGGGGTATCGTGGTACCAAAGGGAGACCCAGTACTTC	CASSPGTSGVSWYQRETQYF
TRBV9	.	TRBD2	TRBJ2-3	TGTGCCAGCAGCGCAGTACTAGCGGGAGTCACAGATACGCAGTATTTT	CASSAVLAGVTDTQYF
TRBV6-5	.	TRBD1	TRBJ2-6	TGTGCCAGCAGACTGACAGGGAGTGGGGCCAACGTCCTGACTTTC	CASRLTGSGANVLTF
TRBV7-7	.	.	TRBJ2-3	TGTGCCAGCAGCTTAGGTCATGATGACACAGATACGCAGTATTTT	CASSLGHDDTDTQYF
TRBV28	.	TRBD1	TRBJ2-7	TGTGCCAGCAGCCCCGACAGGACAGGGGAAGCCTACGAGCAGTACTTC	CASSPDRTGEAYEQYF
TRBV9	.	.	TRBJ2-7	TGTGCCAGCAGCGTAGCCCCGGATGAGTCCTACGAGCAGTACTTC	CASSVAPDESYEQYF
TRBV27	.	TRBD1	TRBJ2-2	TGTGCCAGCAGTTCGCTGACAGGGCTCCTAACCGGGGAGCTGTTTTTT	CASSSLTGLLTGELFF
TRBV7-2	.	TRBD2	TRBJ2-4	TGTGCCAGCAGCTCCGCCCTTGGCAGGGAGGGAAAGTACTTC	CASSSALGREGKYF
TRBV7-8	.	TRBD2	TRBJ2-3	TGTGCCAGCAGCCTCGGCGGGGGGGTGGGAGATACGCAGTATTTT	CASSLGGGVGDTQYF